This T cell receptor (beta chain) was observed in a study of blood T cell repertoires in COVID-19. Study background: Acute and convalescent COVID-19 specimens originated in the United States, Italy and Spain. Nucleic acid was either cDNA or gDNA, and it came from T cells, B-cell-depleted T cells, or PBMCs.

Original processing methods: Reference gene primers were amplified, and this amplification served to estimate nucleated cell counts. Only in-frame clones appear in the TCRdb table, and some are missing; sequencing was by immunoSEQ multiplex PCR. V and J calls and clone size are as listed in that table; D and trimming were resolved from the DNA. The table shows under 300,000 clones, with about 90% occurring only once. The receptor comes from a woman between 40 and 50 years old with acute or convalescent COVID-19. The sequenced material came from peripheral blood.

The CDR3 nucleotides read TGTGCCAGCAGTGGGACAGGGTCGGAGACCCAGTACTTC. It encodes CASSGTGSETQYF. The rearrangement uses TRBV2 and TRBJ2-5; the match to TRBD1 covers 8 bases. The CDR3 sequence is 13 residues long. Germline lookup yields CDR1 SNHLY and CDR2 FYNNEI. V shed 4 bases, J shed 5 bases, and the junction held 3 bases outside the gene matches.